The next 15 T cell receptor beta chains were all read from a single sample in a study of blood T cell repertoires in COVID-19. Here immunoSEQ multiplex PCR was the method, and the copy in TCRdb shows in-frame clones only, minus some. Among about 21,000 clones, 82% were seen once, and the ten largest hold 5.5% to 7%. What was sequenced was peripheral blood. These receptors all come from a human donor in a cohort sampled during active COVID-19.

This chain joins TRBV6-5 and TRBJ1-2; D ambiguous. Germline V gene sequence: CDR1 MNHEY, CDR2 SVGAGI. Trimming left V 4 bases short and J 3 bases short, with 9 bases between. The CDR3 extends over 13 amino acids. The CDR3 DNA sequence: TGTGCCAGCAGTTTTGGCCCCTACTATGGCTACACCTTC. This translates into CASSFGPYYGYTF.

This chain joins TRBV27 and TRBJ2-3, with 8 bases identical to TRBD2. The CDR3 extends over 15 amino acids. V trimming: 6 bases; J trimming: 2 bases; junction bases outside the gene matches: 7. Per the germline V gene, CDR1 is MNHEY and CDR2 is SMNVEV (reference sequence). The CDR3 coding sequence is TGTGCCAGCAGATATAGCGGGATGGACACAGATACGCAGTATTTT. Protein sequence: CASRYSGMDTDTQYF.

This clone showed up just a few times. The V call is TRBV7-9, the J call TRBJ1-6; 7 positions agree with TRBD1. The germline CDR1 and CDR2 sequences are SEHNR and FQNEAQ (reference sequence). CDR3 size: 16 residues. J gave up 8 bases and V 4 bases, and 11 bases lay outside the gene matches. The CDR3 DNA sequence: TGTGCCAGCAGCTCCTCATCGACAGGGCTGCATTCACCCCTCCACTTT. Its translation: CASSSSSTGLHSPLHF. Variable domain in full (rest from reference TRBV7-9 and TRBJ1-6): DTGVSQNPRHKITKRGQNVTFRCDPISEHNRLYWYRQTLGQGPEFLTYFQNEAQLEKSRLLSDRFSAERPKGSFSTLEIQRTEQGDSAMYLCASSSSSTGLHSPLHFGNGTRLTVT.

The CDR3 bases are TGTGCCAGCAGCCGGCAGTCGGGAGGTCTTTACGAGCAGTACTTC. This sequence encodes CASSRQSGGLYEQYF. The V and J genes are TRBV3-1 (or the pseudogene TRBV3-2) and TRBJ2-7; 7 bases fit TRBD2. Germline trimming cut 4 bases from V and 4 bases from J; bases unmatched to any gene: 10. The CDR3 consists of 15 residues. Germline CDR1 is LGHDT and CDR2 is YNNKEL (reference sequence).

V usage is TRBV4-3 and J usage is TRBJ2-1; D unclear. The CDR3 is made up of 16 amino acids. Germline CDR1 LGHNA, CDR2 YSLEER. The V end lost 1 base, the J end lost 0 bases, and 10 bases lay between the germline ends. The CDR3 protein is CASSQVPQNSYNEQFF. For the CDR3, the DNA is TGCGCCAGCAGCCAAGTTCCCCAGAACTCCTACAATGAGCAGTTCTTC.

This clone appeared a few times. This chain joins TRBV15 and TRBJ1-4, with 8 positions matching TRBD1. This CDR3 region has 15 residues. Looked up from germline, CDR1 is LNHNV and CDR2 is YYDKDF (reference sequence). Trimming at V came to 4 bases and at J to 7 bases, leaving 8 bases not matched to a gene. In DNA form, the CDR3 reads TGTGCCACCAGCACCAACAGACAGGGGTCTGAAAAACTGTTTTTT. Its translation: CATSTNRQGSEKLFF.

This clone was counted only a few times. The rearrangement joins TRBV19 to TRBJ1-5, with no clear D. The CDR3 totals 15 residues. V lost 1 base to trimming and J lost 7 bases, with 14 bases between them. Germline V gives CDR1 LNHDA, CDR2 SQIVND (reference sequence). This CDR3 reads CASSIVSGVGQPQHF. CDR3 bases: TGTGCCAGTAGTATAGTATCCGGGGTCGGCCAGCCCCAGCATTTT. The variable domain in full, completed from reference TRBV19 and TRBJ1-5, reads DGGITQSPKYLFRKEGQNVTLSCEQNLNHDAMYWYRQDPGQGLRLIYYSQIVNDFQKGDIAEGYSVSREKKESFPLTVTSAQKNPTAFYLCASSIVSGVGQPQHFGDGTRLSIL.

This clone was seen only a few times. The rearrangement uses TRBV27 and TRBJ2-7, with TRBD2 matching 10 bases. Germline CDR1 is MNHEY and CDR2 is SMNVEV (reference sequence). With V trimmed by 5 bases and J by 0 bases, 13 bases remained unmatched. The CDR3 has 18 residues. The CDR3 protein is CASSIVRPAGGNSYEQYF. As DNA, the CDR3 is TGTGCCAGCAGTATCGTCCGACCAGCGGGAGGGAACTCCTACGAGCAGTACTTC.

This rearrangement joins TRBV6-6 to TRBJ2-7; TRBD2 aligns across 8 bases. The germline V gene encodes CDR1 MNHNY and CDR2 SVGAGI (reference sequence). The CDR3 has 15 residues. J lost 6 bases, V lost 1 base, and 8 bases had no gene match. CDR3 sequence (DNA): TGTGCCAGCAGTTACTTCCCCGCGGGAGGATCCGAGCAGTACTTC. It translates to CASSYFPAGGSEQYF.

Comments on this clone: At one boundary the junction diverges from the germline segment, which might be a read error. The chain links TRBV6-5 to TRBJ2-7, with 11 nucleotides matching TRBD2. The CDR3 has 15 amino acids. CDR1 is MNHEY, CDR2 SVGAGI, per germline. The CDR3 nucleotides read TGTGCCAGCAGAGCCCCCGGGCTAGCGGGAGGCCCCCACGGCTTC. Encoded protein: CASRAPGLAGGPHGF.

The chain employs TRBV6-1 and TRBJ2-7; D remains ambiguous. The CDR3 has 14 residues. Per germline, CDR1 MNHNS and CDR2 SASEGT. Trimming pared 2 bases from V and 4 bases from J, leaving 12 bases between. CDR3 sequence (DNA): TGTGCCAGCAGTGAACCCCCCGCCGGGTACGAGCAGTACTTC. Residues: CASSEPPAGYEQYF.

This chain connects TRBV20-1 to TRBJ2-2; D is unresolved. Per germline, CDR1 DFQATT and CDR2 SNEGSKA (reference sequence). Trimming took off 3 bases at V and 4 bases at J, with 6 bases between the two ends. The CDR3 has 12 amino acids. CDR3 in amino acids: CSASGVTGELFF. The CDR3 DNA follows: TGCAGTGCTAGTGGAGTCACCGGGGAGCTGTTTTTT.

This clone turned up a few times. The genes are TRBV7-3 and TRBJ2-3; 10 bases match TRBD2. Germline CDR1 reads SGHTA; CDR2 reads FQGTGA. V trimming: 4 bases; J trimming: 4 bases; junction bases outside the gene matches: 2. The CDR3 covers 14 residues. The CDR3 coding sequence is TGTGCCAGCAGCTCAGCGGGAGGGGCAGATACGCAGTATTTT. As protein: CASSSAGGADTQYF.

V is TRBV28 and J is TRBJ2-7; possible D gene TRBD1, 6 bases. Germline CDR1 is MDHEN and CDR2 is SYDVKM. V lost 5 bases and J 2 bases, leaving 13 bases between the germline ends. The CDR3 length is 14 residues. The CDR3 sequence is CASSTGHLPYEQYF. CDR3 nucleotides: TGTGCCAGCAGTACGGGACACCTGCCCTACGAGCAGTACTTC. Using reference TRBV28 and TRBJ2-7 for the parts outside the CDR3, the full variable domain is DVKVTQSSRYLVKRTGEKVFLECVQDMDHENMFWYRQDPGLGLRLIYFSYDVKMKEKGDIPEGYSVSREKKERFSLILESASTNQTSMYLCASSTGHLPYEQYFGPGTRLTVT.

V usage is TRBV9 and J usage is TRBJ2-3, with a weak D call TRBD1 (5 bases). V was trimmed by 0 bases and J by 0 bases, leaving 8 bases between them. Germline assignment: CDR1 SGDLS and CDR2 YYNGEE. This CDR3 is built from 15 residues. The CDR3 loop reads CASSVARGSTDTQYF. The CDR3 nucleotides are TGTGCCAGCAGCGTAGCAAGGGGTAGCACAGATACGCAGTATTTT.